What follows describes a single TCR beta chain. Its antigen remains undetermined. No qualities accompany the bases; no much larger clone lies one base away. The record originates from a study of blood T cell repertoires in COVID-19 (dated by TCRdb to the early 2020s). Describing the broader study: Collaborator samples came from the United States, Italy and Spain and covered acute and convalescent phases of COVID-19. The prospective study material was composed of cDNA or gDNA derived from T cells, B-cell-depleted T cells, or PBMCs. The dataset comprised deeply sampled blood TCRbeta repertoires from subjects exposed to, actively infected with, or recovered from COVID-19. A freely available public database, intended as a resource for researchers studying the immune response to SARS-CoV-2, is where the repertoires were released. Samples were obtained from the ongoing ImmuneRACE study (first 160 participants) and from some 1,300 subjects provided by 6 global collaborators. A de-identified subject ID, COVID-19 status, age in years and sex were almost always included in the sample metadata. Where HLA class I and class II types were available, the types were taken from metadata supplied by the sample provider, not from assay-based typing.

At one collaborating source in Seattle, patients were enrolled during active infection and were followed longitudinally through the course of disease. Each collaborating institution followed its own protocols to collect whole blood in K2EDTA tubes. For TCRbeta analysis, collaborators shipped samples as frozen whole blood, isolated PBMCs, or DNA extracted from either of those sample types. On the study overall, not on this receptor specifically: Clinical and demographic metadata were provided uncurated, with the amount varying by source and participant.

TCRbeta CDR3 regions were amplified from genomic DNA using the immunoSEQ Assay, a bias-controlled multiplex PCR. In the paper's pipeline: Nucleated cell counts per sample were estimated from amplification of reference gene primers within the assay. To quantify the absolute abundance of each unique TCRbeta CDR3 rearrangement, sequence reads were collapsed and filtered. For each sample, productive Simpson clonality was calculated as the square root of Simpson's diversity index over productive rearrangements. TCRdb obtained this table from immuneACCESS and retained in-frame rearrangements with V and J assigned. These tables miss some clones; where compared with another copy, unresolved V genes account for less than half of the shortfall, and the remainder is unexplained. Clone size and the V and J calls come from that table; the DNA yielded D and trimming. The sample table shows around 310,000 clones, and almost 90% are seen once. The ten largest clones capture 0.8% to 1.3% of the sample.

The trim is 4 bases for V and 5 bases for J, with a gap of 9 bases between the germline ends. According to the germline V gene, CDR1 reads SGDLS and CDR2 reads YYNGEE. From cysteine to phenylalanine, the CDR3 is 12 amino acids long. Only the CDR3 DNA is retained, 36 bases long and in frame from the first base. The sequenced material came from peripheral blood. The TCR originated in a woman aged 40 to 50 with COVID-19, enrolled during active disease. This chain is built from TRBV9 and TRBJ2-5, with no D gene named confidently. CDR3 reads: CASSPGWETQYF. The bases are TGTGCCAGCAGCCCCGGTTGGGAGACCCAGTACTTC.